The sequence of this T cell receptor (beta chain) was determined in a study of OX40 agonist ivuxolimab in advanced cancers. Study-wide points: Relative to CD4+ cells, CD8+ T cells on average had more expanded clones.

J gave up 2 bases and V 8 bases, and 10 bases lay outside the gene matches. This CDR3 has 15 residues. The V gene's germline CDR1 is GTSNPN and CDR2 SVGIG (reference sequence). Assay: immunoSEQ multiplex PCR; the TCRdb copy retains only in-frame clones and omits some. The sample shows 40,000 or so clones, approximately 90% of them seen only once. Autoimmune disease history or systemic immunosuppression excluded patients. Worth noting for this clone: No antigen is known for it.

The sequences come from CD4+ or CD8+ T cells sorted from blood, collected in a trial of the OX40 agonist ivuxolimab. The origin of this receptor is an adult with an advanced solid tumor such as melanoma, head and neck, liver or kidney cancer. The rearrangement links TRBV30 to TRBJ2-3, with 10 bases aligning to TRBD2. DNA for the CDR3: TGTGCCCTTGGGGTAGGACTAGCGGACACAGATACGCAGTATTTT. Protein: CALGVGLADTDTQYF.